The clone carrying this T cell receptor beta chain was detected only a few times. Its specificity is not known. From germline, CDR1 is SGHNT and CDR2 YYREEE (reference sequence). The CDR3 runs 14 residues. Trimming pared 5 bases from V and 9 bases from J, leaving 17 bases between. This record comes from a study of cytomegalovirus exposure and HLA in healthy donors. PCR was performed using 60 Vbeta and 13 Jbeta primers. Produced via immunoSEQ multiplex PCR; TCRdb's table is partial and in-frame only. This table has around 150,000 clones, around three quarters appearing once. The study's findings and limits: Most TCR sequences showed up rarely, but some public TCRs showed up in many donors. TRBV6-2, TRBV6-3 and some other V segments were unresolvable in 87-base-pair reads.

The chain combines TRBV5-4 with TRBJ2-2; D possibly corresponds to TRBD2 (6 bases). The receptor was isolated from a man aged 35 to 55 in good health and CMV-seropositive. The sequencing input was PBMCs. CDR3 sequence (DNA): TGTGCCAGCAGGATGGAGGCGGGGATGCGGGAGCTGTTTTTT. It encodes CASRMEAGMRELFF.